The present T cell receptor (beta chain) was sequenced within a study of blood T cell repertoires in COVID-19. Per the study methods: Reference gene primer amplification yielded estimated nucleated cell counts. TCRdb's copy holds only in-frame clones and misses some; the assay was immunoSEQ multiplex PCR. V and J calls and clone size are copied from that table; D and trimming were computed from the DNA. Of approximately 180,000 clones listed, 76% are singletons. Trimming left V 7 bases short and J 7 bases short, with 11 bases between. The germline V gene has CDR1 LNHDA and CDR2 SQIVND (reference sequence). The CDR3 has 13 residues.

The chain employs TRBV19 and TRBJ1-6; maybe TRBD1 (5 bases). Input material: PBMCs or T cells enriched from blood (not recorded which). The receptor comes from a woman between 45 and 65 years old with acute COVID-19. In nucleotides, the CDR3 is TGTGCCAGTACAGAGCAGGGAAATTCACCCCTCCACTTT. Protein product: CASTEQGNSPLHF. The full variable domain, completed using reference TRBV19 and TRBJ1-6, is DGGITQSPKYLFRKEGQNVTLSCEQNLNHDAMYWYRQDPGQGLRLIYYSQIVNDFQKGDIAEGYSVSREKKESFPLTVTSAQKNPTAFYLCASTEQGNSPLHFGNGTRLTVT.